The clone carrying this TCR beta chain has at least ten counts. Its antigen is not known. This record comes from a study of T cells in Graves' hyperthyroidism and ophthalmopathy. Study outcomes and limitations: The majority of expanded thyroid clonotypes above 0.001 also appeared in blood.

This CDR3 spans 14 amino acids. The germline gives CDR1 SGHVS, CDR2 FNYEAQ. The V end was cut by 5 bases, the J end by 0 bases, with 7 bases between. Regions amplified from RNA transcripts were the TCR beta CDR3 regions. First-round RT-PCR of the TCR CDR3 relied on the HTBI primer set. Each CDR3 protein gets one entry after TCRdb re-called the multiplex PCR reads with MiXCR. The sample contains around 800,000 distinct CDR3 sequences, around 39% of which appear only once. The patients, who ranged from 18 to 65 in age, presented with newly diagnosed hyperthyroidism lasting under 2 months. The PBMCs studied were ones that came from 10 ml fresh peripheral blood.

The clonotype originates from a man younger than 30 with Graves' hyperthyroidism. The sample taken for sequencing was blood. This chain connects TRBV7-6 to TRBJ2-2, with unresolved D. The CDR3 nucleotides are TGTGCCAGCAGCACCTCGGCGAACACCGGGGAGCTGTTTTTT. Amino acids: CASSTSANTGELFF. Full variable domain (missing parts from reference TRBV7-6 and TRBJ2-2): GAGVSQSPRYKVTKRGQDVALRCDPISGHVSLYWYRQALGQGPEFLTYFNYEAQQDKSGLPNDRFSAERPEGSISTLTIQRTEQRDSAMYRCASSTSANTGELFFGEGSRLTVL.